Shown below are 10 T cell receptor beta chains from a single sample sequenced in a study of cytomegalovirus exposure and HLA in healthy donors. Profiling relied on immunoSEQ multiplex PCR, and the TCRdb table lists in-frame clones only, not all of them. The table records fewer than 300,000 clones, more than 75% of them present only once. The sequenced sample was PBMCs. The receptors originated from a woman under 30 in good health and CMV-seronegative.

In its sample, this clone was seen once. CDR3 amino acids: CASSPGLAGVGANVLTF. The CDR3, as DNA: TGTGCCAGCAGCCCGGGACTAGCGGGAGTTGGGGCCAACGTCCTGACTTTC. The V call is TRBV5-6, the J call TRBJ2-6; TRBD2 matches at 14 bases. This CDR3 spans 17 amino acids. V trimming: 4 bases; J trimming: 3 bases; junction bases outside the gene matches: 3. Germline V gene lookup returns CDR1 SGHDT and CDR2 YYEEEE.

The V gene is TRBV6-5, the J gene TRBJ1-5, with D perhaps matching TRBD1 (5 bases). Germline CDR1 is MNHEY and CDR2 is SVGAGI. The CDR3 runs to 15 residues. The V and J ends lost 6 bases and 5 bases respectively, with 17 bases between them. The CDR3, as DNA: TGTGCCAGCAGCGTCCGGGGCCGGGGGGATCAGCCCCAGCATTTT. This codes for CASSVRGRGDQPQHF.

This clone has a single count. V usage is TRBV27 and J usage is TRBJ2-5; 12 bases are a match to TRBD1. The end of the DNA aligns better with TRBJ2-7, so the J call may be wrong. Germline V gene sequence: CDR1 MNHEY, CDR2 SMNVEV (reference sequence). The CDR3 consists of 15 residues. CDR3 nucleotide sequence: TGTGCCAGCAGTATGGGGACAGGGGGCGGCTACGAGCAGTACTTC. This gives the protein CASSMGTGGGYEQYF.

Points on this clone: At one end, the junction sequence differs from germline, possibly due to a read error. V and J are TRBV7-7 and TRBJ2-5, with D maybe TRBD1 (5 bases). Looked up from germline, CDR1 is SSHAT and CDR2 is FNYEAQ (reference sequence). This CDR3 contains 14 residues. CDR3 protein: CASSLGASQETQYF. CDR3 DNA sequence: TGTGCTAGCAGCTTAGGGGCAAGCCAAGAGACCCAGTACTTC.

The gene calls are TRBV4-1 and TRBJ1-2, with D hard to call. The CDR3 has 16 residues. Trimming cost V 4 bases and J 6 bases, with 21 bases left between them. From germline, CDR1 is MGHRA and CDR2 YSYEKL. CDR3 sequence (DNA): TGCGCCAGCAGCCTGCCAACCGGCAGGCAGGCCGATGGCTACACCTTC. It specifies CASSLPTGRQADGYTF.

The CDR3 nucleotides read TGTGCCAGTAGTCAAGGGTGGGAGGGGACCTACAATGAGCAGTTCTTC. It translates to CASSQGWEGTYNEQFF. The chain recombines TRBV19 with TRBJ2-1, with 7 nucleotides matching TRBD2. The CDR3 totals 16 residues. Germline V gene sequence: CDR1 LNHDA, CDR2 SQIVND (reference sequence). The V gene end was trimmed by 5 bases and the J gene end by 2 bases; junction bases not matched to a gene: 9.

J is TRBJ2-6 and V is TRBV28, with 8 bases identical to TRBD2. CDR3 length equals 17 residues. In germline, CDR1 is MDHEN, CDR2 SYDVKM. V lost 8 bases, J lost 0 bases, and 9 bases stayed unmatched. CDR3 in DNA: TGTGCCAGCGGATCACCGGGACTAGTCTCTGGGGCCAACGTCCTGACTTTC. It is translated as CASGSPGLVSGANVLTF.

The rearrangement joins TRBV5-1 to TRBJ2-7; 8 bases align to TRBD1. With 4 bases clipped from V and 6 bases from J, the junction kept 15 bases outside the gene matches. The germline gives CDR1 SGHRS, CDR2 YFSETQ. CDR3 length: 16 residues. The CDR3 sequence: CASSNGQGYATSEQYF. In DNA form, the CDR3 reads TGCGCCAGCAGCAACGGACAGGGCTACGCCACTTCCGAGCAGTACTTC.

This sequence joins TRBV5-4 and TRBJ1-1; a weak D match, TRBD1 (6 bases). The V end lost 4 bases, the J end lost 4 bases, and 14 bases lay between the germline ends. From germline, CDR1 is SGHNT and CDR2 YYREEE (reference sequence). The CDR3 runs to 14 residues. CDR3 sequence (DNA): TGTGCCAGCAGCGTACGACAACAGGGCACTGAAGCTTTCTTT. Its protein is CASSVRQQGTEAFF.

Only a few counts were recorded for this clone. This chain uses TRBV2 with TRBJ1-5; D possibly corresponds to TRBD1 (5 bases). CDR3 size: 14 residues. Germline lookup yields CDR1 SNHLY and CDR2 FYNNEI. Trimming cost V 9 bases and J 5 bases, with 17 bases left between them. CDR3 sequence reads: CASDWQGSHQPQHF. The CDR3 DNA reads TGTGCCAGTGACTGGCAGGGTTCCCATCAGCCCCAGCATTTT.